The T cell receptor beta chain described here comes from a study of CD8+ T cells in alopecia areata. Study context: The study gave treated patients oral tofacitinib at 5 to 10 mg twice daily. Tofacitinib dosing lasted 6 to 18 months, which was then followed by 6 months off drug.

Germline V gives CDR1 SGHRS, CDR2 YFSETQ. The CDR3 extends over 14 amino acids. Trimming shortened V by 0 bases and J by 1 base, and 6 bases separated the two germline ends. As to this clone: Antigen specificity is unknown.

RNA extraction was followed by reverse transcription into cDNA, which acted as the sequencing template. Here immunoSEQ multiplex PCR was the method, and the copy in TCRdb shows in-frame clones only, minus some. The sample holds 80,000 to 100,000 clones, roughly 41% seen once. Notes on the study in general: Researchers reported that TCR sharing among patients proved less clear than in mice, possibly HLA-linked.

Punch biopsies of lesional scalp, plus peripheral blood, were taken from alopecia areata patients. The chain combines TRBV5-1 with TRBJ2-3; D is ambiguous. The sequence was obtained from a human donor with alopecia areata. Sequenced input: CD4+ T cells sorted from blood. This CDR3 is CASSLESRTDTQYF. The CDR3, as DNA: TGCGCCAGCAGCTTGGAATCTCGCACAGATACGCAGTATTTT.